This TCR beta chain was identified in a study of control samples from healthy donors and cancer patients. TCRdb's table, derived via immunoSEQ multiplex PCR, lists solely in-frame clones and lacks some. The sample shows 350,000 to 450,000 clones, approximately 92% of them seen only once. V lost 5 bases and J 7 bases, leaving 8 bases between the germline ends. The germline CDR1 and CDR2 sequences are DFQATT and SNEGSKA (reference sequence). The CDR3 covers 10 residues. The origin of this receptor is a man in his forties or fifties with head and neck cancer. The sequencing sample was made of PBMCs. The V call is TRBV20-1, the J call TRBJ1-1; D perhaps matches TRBD1 (6 bases). The CDR3 spells CSAEGGEAFF. CDR3 nucleotide sequence: TGCAGTGCTGAGGGGGGTGAAGCTTTCTTT.